The rows below give T cell receptor beta chains drawn from one sample of a study of technical replicates of blood from several donors. Method: immunoSEQ multiplex PCR; TCRdb's copy keeps in-frame clones and lacks some. The sample carries 78,000 or so clones, around 92% recorded once. Sequenced: T cells isolated from PBMCs. The receptor set was obtained from a human donor in good health. Some clones in this sample may be carry-over from other donors' samples. Both conserved end residues are part of each CDR3.

v_gene: TRBV10-3
j_gene: TRBJ2-5
CDR3aa: CAISDGREQETQYF

v_gene: TRBV5-1
j_gene: TRBJ1-1
CDR3aa: CASSGGTVTEAFF

v_gene: TRBV27
j_gene: TRBJ2-2
CDR3aa: CASSLFSAGTGTGELFF

v_gene: TRBV4-1
j_gene: TRBJ2-1
CDR3aa: CASSPGQSSYNEQFF

v_gene: TRBV29-1
j_gene: TRBJ2-7
CDR3aa: CSVVPSGSSSYEQYF

v_gene: TRBV2
j_gene: TRBJ1-3
CDR3aa: CASSVLGRDSSLPTLLSSGNTIYF

v_gene: TRBV7-9
j_gene: TRBJ1-2
CDR3aa: CASSLGPAGANYGYTF

v_gene: TRBV5-1
j_gene: TRBJ2-3
CDR3aa: CASSLYGLADTQYF

v_gene: TRBV6-5
j_gene: TRBJ1-2
CDR3aa: CASSYRQGKVAGYTF

v_gene: TRBV5-1
j_gene: TRBJ1-3
CDR3aa: CASSTVGTVSDTIYF

v_gene: TRBV6-5
j_gene: TRBJ2-1
CDR3aa: CASSSRAGLHNEQFF

v_gene: TRBV13
j_gene: TRBJ2-1
CDR3aa: CASSRGDNEQFF

v_gene: TRBV7-9
j_gene: TRBJ1-4
CDR3aa: CASSLDRNSGEKLFF

v_gene: TRBV5-4
j_gene: TRBJ2-7
CDR3aa: CASSRSGTPLEEQYF

v_gene: TRBV2
j_gene: TRBJ2-5
CDR3aa: CAGALLRETQYF

v_gene: TRBV27
j_gene: TRBJ2-5
CDR3aa: CASSFAGGRGETQYF

v_gene: TRBV5-1
j_gene: TRBJ2-7
CDR3aa: CASSYASGVSDEQYF

v_gene: TRBV28
j_gene: TRBJ2-7
CDR3aa: CASRIAGPYEQYF

v_gene: TRBV5-4
j_gene: TRBJ2-1
CDR3aa: CASSLGGGGTQFF

v_gene: TRBV6-1
j_gene: TRBJ2-1
CDR3aa: CASSVGTGSYNEQFF

v_gene: TRBV5-4
j_gene: TRBJ2-7
CDR3aa: CASSPGTRTFEQYF

v_gene: TRBV6-6
j_gene: TRBJ2-5
CDR3aa: CASSSPGAREETQYF

v_gene: TRBV6-1
j_gene: TRBJ1-1
CDR3aa: CASSDLGGAEAFF

v_gene: TRBV5-1
j_gene: TRBJ2-2
CDR3aa: CASRRTNTGELFF

v_gene: TRBV29-1
j_gene: TRBJ2-7
CDR3aa: CSVSDWTYEQYF

v_gene: TRBV5-1
j_gene: TRBJ2-2
CDR3aa: CASSPTGFGGELFF

v_gene: TRBV10-1
j_gene: TRBJ2-1
CDR3aa: CASEGGFGNEQFF

v_gene: TRBV9
j_gene: TRBJ2-1
CDR3aa: CASTSSRSYNEQFF

v_gene: TRBV28
j_gene: TRBJ2-7
CDR3aa: CASSRPDRVYEQYF